Detailed here is one T cell receptor beta chain. This sample was taken from a study of blood T cell repertoires in COVID-19. Study details: The United States, Italy and Spain provided the acute and convalescent COVID-19 samples. PBMCs, B-cell-depleted T cells, or T cells provided the cDNA or gDNA that made up the material.

The trim removed 4 bases at V and 3 bases at J, leaving 3 bases unmatched. Looked up from germline, CDR1 is SGHRS and CDR2 is YFSETQ. The CDR3 covers 14 residues. Original processing methods: Researchers report that nucleated cell counts were estimated from reference gene primer amplification. Repertoires were generated with immunoSEQ multiplex PCR, while TCRdb's copy carries only in-frame clones and drops some. The DNA was the basis for D and trimming; V, J and clone size are from that table. Among roughly 250,000 clones listed, 88% were seen once. Sequencing was done on a sample of PBMCs or T cells enriched from blood (not recorded which). This clonotype originated in a woman in her 50s who had recovered from COVID-19. V and J are TRBV5-1 and TRBJ1-2; 10 bases fit TRBD1. In DNA form, the CDR3 reads TGCGCCAGCAGCCGGGACAGGGGCGACTATGGCTACACCTTC. Protein sequence: CASSRDRGDYGYTF.